Presented here are 13 T cell receptor beta chains from one specimen sequenced in a study of blood T cell repertoires in COVID-19. Data came from immunoSEQ multiplex PCR; TCRdb stores just in-frame clones and leaves some out. The sample contains hundreds of thousands of clones, 85% to 90% of which appear only once. Sequencing input: PBMCs or T cells enriched from blood (not recorded which). The source is a man aged 25-45 years who had recovered from COVID-19.

This clone occurred once. This chain joins TRBV4-1 and TRBJ1-5, with 8 nucleotides matching TRBD1. V trimming: 2 bases; J trimming: 5 bases; junction bases outside the gene matches: 11. The CDR3 has 17 residues. Germline values: CDR1 MGHRA, CDR2 YSYEKL. The CDR3, as DNA: TGCGCCAGCAGCCAACTTGGTGGACAGGGAGGCGATCAGCCCCAGCATTTT. The encoded protein is CASSQLGGQGGDQPQHF.

This chain links TRBV5-1 with TRBJ1-1; the match to TRBD1 covers 8 bases. The CDR3 has 14 amino acids. CDR1 and CDR2 from the germline V gene are SGHRS and YFSETQ. J lost 0 bases, V lost 4 bases, and 2 bases had no gene match. The CDR3 loop reads CASSPGQVNTEAFF. The CDR3 DNA reads as TGCGCCAGCAGCCCGGGACAGGTGAACACTGAAGCTTTCTTT.

This sequence joins TRBV5-5 and TRBJ1-1, with 9 bases aligning to TRBD1. Looked up from germline, CDR1 is SGHKS and CDR2 is YYEKEE (reference sequence). The CDR3 sequence is 13 residues long. The J segment lost 6 bases and the V segment lost 4 bases, leaving 4 bases of the junction unmatched. DNA for the CDR3: TGTGCCAGCAGCAGGGACAGGGCTGCTGAAGCTTTCTTT. Amino acids: CASSRDRAAEAFF.

The J gene is TRBJ1-6, the V gene TRBV28; D is undetermined. CDR1 and CDR2 (germline): MDHEN, SYDVKM. Trimming shortened V by 6 bases and J by 10 bases, and 19 bases separated the two germline ends. This CDR3 contains 15 residues. The CDR3 DNA reads as TGTGCCAGCAGGGGAGCCACTTCATTCAAGTCACCCCTCCACTTT. Translated: CASRGATSFKSPLHF.

The CDR3 DNA sequence: TGTGCCAGCAGCCCGAGCGGGACTTCCTACGAGCAGTACTTC. This sequence encodes CASSPSGTSYEQYF. The chain uses TRBV9 and TRBJ2-7, with 7 positions matching TRBD2. The CDR3 extends over 14 amino acids. Trimming took 4 bases from V and 1 from J; bases not matched to a gene: 5. Germline CDR1 SGDLS, CDR2 YYNGEE. Filled out from reference TRBV9 and TRBJ2-7, the complete variable domain reads DSGVTQTPKHLITATGQRVTLRCSPRSGDLSVYWYQQSLDQGLQFLIQYYNGEERAKGNILERFSAQQFPDLHSELNLSSLELGDSALYFCASSPSGTSYEQYFGPGTRLTVT.

This clone was counted only a few times. The rearrangement uses TRBV5-4 and TRBJ2-5; 9 positions agree with TRBD1. The CDR3 is 15 residues long. Germline lookup yields CDR1 SGHNT and CDR2 YYREEE (reference sequence). Trimming at V came to 4 bases and at J to 5 bases, leaving 9 bases not matched to a gene. CDR3 region: CASSDHRGRGETQYF. The CDR3 coding sequence is TGTGCCAGCAGCGACCACAGGGGGCGTGGGGAGACCCAGTACTTC.

This chain connects TRBV3-1 (or the pseudogene TRBV3-2) to TRBJ2-1; D is possibly TRBD1 (5 bases). The germline V gene encodes CDR1 LGHDT and CDR2 YNNKEL (reference sequence). Trimming removed 0 bases at V and 2 bases at J, with 8 bases between. The CDR3 covers 15 residues. The CDR3 region has the DNA TGTGCCAGCAGCCAAGAGGGCAGGGCCTACAATGAGCAGTTCTTC. It yields the protein CASSQEGRAYNEQFF.

The CDR3 DNA follows: TGTGCCTGGAGCGCCCTCATTCTGACAGGGAAGGACGAGCAGTACTTC. It yields the protein CAWSALILTGKDEQYF. This chain connects TRBV30 to TRBJ2-7; 7 bases match TRBD1. Germline CDR1 and CDR2: GTSNPN and SVGIG (reference sequence). The V and J ends lost 3 bases and 5 bases, in that order; junction bases with no gene match: 16. This CDR3 spans 16 amino acids.

The chain uses TRBV27 and TRBJ2-3; TRBD2 aligns across 16 bases. CDR1 MNHEY and CDR2 SMNVEV come from the germline V gene (reference sequence). Trimming took 5 bases from V and 5 from J; bases not matched to a gene: 7. CDR3 length equals 17 residues. CDR3 protein: CASSDPGLAGGIDTQYF. CDR3 nucleotides: TGTGCCAGCAGTGACCCGGGACTAGCGGGAGGGATAGATACGCAGTATTTT.

Only a few counts were recorded for this clone. This chain uses TRBV5-1 with TRBJ1-6, with 9 bases matching TRBD1. Germline CDR1 reads SGHRS; CDR2 reads YFSETQ. The CDR3 extends over 16 amino acids. Unmatched junction bases numbered 7, after V lost 4 bases and J lost 5 bases. CDR3 region: CASSRGTGPNNSPLHF. In nucleotides, the CDR3 is TGCGCCAGCAGCCGCGGGACAGGGCCGAATAATTCACCCCTCCACTTT.

The chain has TRBV5-1 and TRBJ1-1, with D uncertain. CDR1 and CDR2 from the germline V gene are SGHRS and YFSETQ. This CDR3 is built from 13 residues. Trimming took 2 bases from V and 5 from J, leaving 10 bases between them. For the CDR3, the DNA is TGCGCCAGCAGCTTCTCAAGGGAGACTGAAGCTTTCTTT. This translates into CASSFSRETEAFF.

The table lists this clone with a count of one. The chain joins TRBV29-1 to TRBJ2-1; no firm D call. The germline V gene encodes CDR1 SQVTM and CDR2 ANQGSEA. CDR3 size: 12 residues. V lost 4 bases to trimming and J lost 9 bases, with 13 bases between them. The CDR3 bases are TGCAGCGTTGGAACCTCATCGAGTGAGCAGTTCTTC. Translated: CSVGTSSSEQFF.

The chain uses TRBV10-3 and TRBJ2-3; 8 nucleotides line up with TRBD2. This CDR3 comprises 20 residues. The germline gives CDR1 ENHRY, CDR2 SYGVKD. V gave up 5 bases and J gave up 0 bases; unmatched junction bases: 19. The CDR3 region has the DNA TGTGCCATCAGTCCCTTTACCGCGGGAGGTGTGATGAAAAGCACAGATACGCAGTATTTT. Translating gives CAISPFTAGGVMKSTDTQYF.